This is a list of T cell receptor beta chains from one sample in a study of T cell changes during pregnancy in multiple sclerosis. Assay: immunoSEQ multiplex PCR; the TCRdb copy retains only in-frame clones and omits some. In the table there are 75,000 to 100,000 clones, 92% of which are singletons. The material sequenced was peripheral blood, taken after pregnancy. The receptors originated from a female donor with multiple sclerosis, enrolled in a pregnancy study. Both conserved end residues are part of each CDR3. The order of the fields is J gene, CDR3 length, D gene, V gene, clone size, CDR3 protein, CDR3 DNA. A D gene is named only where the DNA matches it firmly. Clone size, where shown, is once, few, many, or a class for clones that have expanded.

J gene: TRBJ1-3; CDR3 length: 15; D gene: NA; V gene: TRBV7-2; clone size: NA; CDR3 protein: CASSLEWASGNTIYF; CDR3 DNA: TGTGCCAGCAGCTTAGAATGGGCCTCTGGAAACACCATATATTTT
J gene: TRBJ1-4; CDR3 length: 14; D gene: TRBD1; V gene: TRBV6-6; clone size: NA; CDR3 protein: CASSWTGGREKLFF; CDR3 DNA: TGTGCCAGCAGCTGGACAGGGGGCAGAGAAAAACTGTTTTTT
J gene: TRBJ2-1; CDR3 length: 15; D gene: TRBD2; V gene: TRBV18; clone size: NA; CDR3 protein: CASSPRAGEYNEQFF; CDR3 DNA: TGTGCCAGCTCACCACGAGCGGGAGAATACAATGAGCAGTTCTTC
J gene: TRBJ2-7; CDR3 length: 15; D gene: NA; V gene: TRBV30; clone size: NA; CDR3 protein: CAWSASGSAGGEQYF; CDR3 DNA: TGTGCCTGGAGTGCATCAGGGTCTGCTGGTGGCGAGCAGTACTTC
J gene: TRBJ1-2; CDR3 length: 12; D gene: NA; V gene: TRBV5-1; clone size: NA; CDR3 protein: CASSLEGVGYTF; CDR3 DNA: TGCGCCAGCAGCTTGGAGGGGGTTGGCTACACCTTC
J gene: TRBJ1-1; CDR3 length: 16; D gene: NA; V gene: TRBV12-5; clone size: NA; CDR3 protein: CASGAPTGGLNTEAFF; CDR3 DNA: TGTGCTAGTGGTGCCCCGACAGGCGGGCTGAACACTGAAGCTTTCTTT
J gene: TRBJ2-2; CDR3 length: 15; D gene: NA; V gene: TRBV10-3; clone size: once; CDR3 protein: CAISDSGWNTGELFF; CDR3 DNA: TGTGCCATCAGTGATAGCGGATGGAACACCGGGGAGCTGTTTTTT
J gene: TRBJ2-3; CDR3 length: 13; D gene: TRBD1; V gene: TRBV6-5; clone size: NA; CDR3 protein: CASSYDRGVPWYF; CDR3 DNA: TGTGCCAGCAGTTACGACAGGGGCGTTCCTTGGTATTTT
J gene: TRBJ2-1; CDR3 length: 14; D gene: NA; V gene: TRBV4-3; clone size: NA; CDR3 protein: CASSPRDLNNEQFF; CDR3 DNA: TGCGCCAGCAGCCCCAGGGACTTAAACAATGAGCAGTTCTTC
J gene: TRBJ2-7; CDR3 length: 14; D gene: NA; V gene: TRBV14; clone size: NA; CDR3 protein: CASSQDWTAGEQYF; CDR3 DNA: TGTGCCAGCAGCCAAGATTGGACGGCGGGCGAGCAGTACTTC
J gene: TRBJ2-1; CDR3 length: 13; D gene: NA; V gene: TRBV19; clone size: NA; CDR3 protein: CASSIQGTNEQFF; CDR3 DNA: TGTGCCAGTAGTATCCAGGGGACAAATGAGCAGTTCTTC
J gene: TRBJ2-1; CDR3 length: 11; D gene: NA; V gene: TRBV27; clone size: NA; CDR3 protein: CASSSAGEQFF; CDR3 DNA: TGTGCCAGCAGTTCTGCGGGTGAGCAGTTCTTC
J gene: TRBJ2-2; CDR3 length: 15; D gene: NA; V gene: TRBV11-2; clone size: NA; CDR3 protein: CASTTQLLNTGELFF; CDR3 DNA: TGTGCCAGCACCACCCAACTCCTGAACACCGGGGAGCTGTTTTTT
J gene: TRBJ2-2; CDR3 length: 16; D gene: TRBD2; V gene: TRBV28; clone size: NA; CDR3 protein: CASSLGLAMNTGELFF; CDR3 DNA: TGTGCCAGCAGTTTGGGACTAGCGATGAACACCGGGGAGCTGTTTTTT
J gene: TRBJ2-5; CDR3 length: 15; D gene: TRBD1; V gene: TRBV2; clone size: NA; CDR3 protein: CASSGDRGVQETQYF; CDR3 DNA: TGTGCCAGCAGTGGGGACAGGGGAGTGCAAGAGACCCAGTACTTC
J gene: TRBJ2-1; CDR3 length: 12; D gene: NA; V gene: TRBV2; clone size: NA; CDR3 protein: CASRQAFAEQFF; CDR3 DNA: TGTGCCAGCAGACAGGCGTTTGCTGAGCAGTTCTTC
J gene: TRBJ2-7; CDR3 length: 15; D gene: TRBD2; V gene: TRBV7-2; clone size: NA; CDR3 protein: CASSLLAGVVYEQYF; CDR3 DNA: TGTGCCAGCAGCCTTCTAGCGGGAGTAGTATACGAGCAGTACTTC
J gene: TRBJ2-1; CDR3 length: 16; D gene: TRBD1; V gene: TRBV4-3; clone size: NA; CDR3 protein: CASSQEAGWDRHEQFF; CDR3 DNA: TGCGCCAGCAGCCAAGAGGCAGGTTGGGACAGGCATGAGCAGTTCTTC
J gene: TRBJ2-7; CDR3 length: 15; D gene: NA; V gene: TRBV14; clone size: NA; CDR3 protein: CASSQGTLPLYEQYF; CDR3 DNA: TGTGCCAGCAGCCAAGGGACATTGCCACTCTACGAGCAGTACTTC
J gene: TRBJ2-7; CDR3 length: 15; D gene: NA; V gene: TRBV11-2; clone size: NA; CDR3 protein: CASSLARTSTYEQYF; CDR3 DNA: TGTGCCAGCAGCTTAGCTAGGACATCCACCTACGAGCAGTACTTC
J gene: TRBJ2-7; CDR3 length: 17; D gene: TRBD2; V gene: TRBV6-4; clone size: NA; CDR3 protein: CASSELRAGESSYEQYF; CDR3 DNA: TGTGCCAGCAGTGAACTCAGGGCGGGGGAAAGCTCCTACGAGCAGTACTTC
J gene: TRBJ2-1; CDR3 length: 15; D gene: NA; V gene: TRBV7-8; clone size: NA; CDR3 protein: CASSRGLNPANEQFF; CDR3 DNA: TGTGCCAGCAGCCGGGGACTTAACCCCGCCAATGAGCAGTTCTTC
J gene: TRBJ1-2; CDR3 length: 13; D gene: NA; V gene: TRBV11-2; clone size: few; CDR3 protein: CASSLGGVYGYTF; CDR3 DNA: TGTGCCAGCAGCTTAGGGGGGGTCTATGGCTACACCTTC
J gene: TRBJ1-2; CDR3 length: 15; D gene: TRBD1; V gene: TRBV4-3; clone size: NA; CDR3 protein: CASSQDPDRVYGYTF; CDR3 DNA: TGCGCCAGCAGCCAAGACCCGGACAGGGTCTATGGCTACACCTTC
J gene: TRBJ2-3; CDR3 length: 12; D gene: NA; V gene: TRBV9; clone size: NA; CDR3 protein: CASSPGLGTQYF; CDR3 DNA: TGTGCCAGCAGCCCGGGACTCGGCACGCAGTATTTT
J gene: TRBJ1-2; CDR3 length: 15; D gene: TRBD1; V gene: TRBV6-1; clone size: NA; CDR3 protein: CASSPLTGGFYGYTF; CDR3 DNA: TGTGCCAGCAGTCCTTTGACAGGGGGTTTCTATGGCTACACCTTC
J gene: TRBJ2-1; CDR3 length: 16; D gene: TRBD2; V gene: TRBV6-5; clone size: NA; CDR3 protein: CASSYWTSEWGNEQFF; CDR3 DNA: TGTGCCAGCAGTTATTGGACTAGCGAATGGGGCAATGAGCAGTTCTTC
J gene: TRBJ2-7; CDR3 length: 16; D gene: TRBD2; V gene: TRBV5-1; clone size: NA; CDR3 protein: CASSLGPGLADYEQYF; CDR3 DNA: TGCGCCAGCAGCTTGGGACCCGGACTAGCCGACTACGAGCAGTACTTC
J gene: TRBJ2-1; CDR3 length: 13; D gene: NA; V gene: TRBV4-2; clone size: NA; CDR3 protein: CASSQERDVAQFF; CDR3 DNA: TGTGCCAGCAGCCAAGAGAGAGACGTAGCACAGTTCTTC
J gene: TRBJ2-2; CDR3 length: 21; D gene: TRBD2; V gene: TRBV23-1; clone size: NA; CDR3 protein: CASSQQEAGTSGGGNTGELFF; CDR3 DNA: TGCGCCAGCAGTCAACAAGAAGCCGGGACTAGCGGGGGGGGGAACACCGGGGAGCTGTTTTTT
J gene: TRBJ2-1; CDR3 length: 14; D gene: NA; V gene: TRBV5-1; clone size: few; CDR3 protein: CASSLDPSGREQFF; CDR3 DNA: TGCGCCAGCAGCTTAGACCCCAGCGGACGCGAGCAGTTCTTC
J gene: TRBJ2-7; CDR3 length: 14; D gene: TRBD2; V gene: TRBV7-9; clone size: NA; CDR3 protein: CASSWGEGSYEQYF; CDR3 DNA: TGTGCCAGCAGCTGGGGGGAGGGATCCTACGAGCAGTACTTC
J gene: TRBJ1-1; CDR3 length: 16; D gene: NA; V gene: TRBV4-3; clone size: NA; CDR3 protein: CASSQSRLIYSGEAFF; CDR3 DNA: TGCGCCAGCAGCCAATCCAGGTTAATATACAGTGGGGAAGCTTTCTTT
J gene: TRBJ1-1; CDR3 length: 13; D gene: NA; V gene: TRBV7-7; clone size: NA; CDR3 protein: CASSPLVNTEAFF; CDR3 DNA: TGTGCCAGCAGCCCCCTCGTGAACACTGAAGCTTTCTTT
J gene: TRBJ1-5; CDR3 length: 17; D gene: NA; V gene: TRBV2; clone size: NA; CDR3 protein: CASSEGNPGLGNQPQHF; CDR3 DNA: TGTGCCAGCAGTGAAGGTAATCCGGGGTTGGGCAATCAGCCCCAGCATTTT
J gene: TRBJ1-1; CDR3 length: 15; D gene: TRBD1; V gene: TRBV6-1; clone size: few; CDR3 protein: CASSADRGGSTEAFF; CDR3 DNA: TGTGCCAGCAGTGCCGACAGGGGTGGGAGCACTGAAGCTTTCTTT
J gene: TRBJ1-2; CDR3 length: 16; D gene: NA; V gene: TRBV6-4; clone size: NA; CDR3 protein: CASSDSTFGRGYGYTF; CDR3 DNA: TGTGCCAGCAGTGACTCCACCTTCGGTAGGGGCTATGGCTACACCTTC
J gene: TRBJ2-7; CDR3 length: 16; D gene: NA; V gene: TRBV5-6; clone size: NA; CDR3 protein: CASSLTGTARGYEQYF; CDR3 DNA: TGTGCCAGCAGCTTGACTGGGACAGCCCGGGGGTACGAGCAGTACTTC
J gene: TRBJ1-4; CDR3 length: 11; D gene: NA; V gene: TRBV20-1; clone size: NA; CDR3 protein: CSARDSGKLFF; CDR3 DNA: TGCAGTGCTAGAGATAGTGGAAAACTGTTTTTT
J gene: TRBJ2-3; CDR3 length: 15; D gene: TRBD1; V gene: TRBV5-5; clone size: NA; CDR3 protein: CASSFGTALTDTQYF; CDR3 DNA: TGTGCCAGCAGCTTCGGGACAGCACTCACAGATACGCAGTATTTT
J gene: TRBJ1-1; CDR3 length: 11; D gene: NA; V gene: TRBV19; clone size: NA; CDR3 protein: CASHSRTEAFF; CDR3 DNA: TGTGCCAGCCACTCCCGTACTGAAGCTTTCTTT
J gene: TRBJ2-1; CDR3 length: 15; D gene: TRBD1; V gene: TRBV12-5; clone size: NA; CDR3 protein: CASGWTGGVNNEQFF; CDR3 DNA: TGTGCTAGTGGTTGGACAGGGGGCGTAAACAATGAGCAGTTCTTC
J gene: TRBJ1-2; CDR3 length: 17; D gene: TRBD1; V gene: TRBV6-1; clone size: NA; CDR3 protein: CASSAPPGGGENYGYTF; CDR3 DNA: TGTGCCAGCAGTGCACCTCCTGGAGGGGGCGAAAACTATGGCTACACCTTC
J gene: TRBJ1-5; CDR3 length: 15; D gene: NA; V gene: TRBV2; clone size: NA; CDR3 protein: CASSESVRSNQPQHF; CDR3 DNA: TGTGCCAGCAGTGAGTCGGTCCGTAGCAATCAGCCCCAGCATTTT
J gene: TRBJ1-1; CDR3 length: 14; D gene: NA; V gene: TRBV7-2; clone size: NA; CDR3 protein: CASSSTYGHTEAFF; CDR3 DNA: TGTGCCAGCAGCAGTACTTACGGTCACACTGAAGCTTTCTTT
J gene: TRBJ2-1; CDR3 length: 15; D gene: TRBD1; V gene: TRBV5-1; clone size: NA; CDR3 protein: CASSFGDREDNEQFF; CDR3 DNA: TGCGCCAGCAGCTTTGGGGACAGGGAGGACAATGAGCAGTTCTTC
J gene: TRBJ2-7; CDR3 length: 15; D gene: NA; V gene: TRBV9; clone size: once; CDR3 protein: CASSGTPGLPSEQYF; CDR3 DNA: TGTGCCAGCAGCGGAACCCCCGGACTACCCTCCGAGCAGTACTTC
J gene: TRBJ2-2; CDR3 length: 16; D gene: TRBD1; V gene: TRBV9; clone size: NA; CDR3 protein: CASSEGGQGVLGELFF; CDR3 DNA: TGTGCCAGCAGTGAAGGGGGACAGGGGGTCCTCGGGGAGCTGTTTTTT
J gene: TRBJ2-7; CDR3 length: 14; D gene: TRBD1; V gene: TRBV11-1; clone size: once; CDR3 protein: CASSSRDSRSEQYF; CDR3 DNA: TGTGCCAGCAGCTCCCGGGACAGCCGGAGCGAGCAGTACTTC